Shown below are 28 T cell receptor beta chains from a single sample sequenced in a study of T-cell memory formation after mild COVID-19. TCRdb re-derived calls from the 5' RACE reads in MiXCR, one entry per CDR3 protein. The sample yields 120,000 to 150,000 distinct CDR3 sequences, about 5.7% seen once. The sample comprised PBMCs or a T cell subset sorted from them (not recorded which). The receptor set was obtained from an adult woman who had mild COVID-19 (a few samples of this study predate the infection). Cell type and time point are not known.

The chain joins TRBV3-1 to TRBJ2-1, with 9 bases fitting TRBD2. V shed 7 bases and J 5 bases; nucleotides not matched to a gene: 3. The germline V gene has CDR1 LGHDT and CDR2 YNNKEL (reference sequence). The CDR3 is 13 residues long. The CDR3 loop reads CASMRGGDNEQFF. The DNA for the CDR3 is TGTGCCAGCATGCGGGGGGGGGACAATGAGCAGTTCTTC.

The V gene is TRBV4-1, the J gene TRBJ1-1; perhaps TRBD1 as D (6 bases). The CDR3 has 18 residues. Germline CDR1 is MGHRA and CDR2 is YSYEKL. V was clipped by 1 base and J by 5 bases, with 23 bases between them. The CDR3 DNA sequence: TGCGCCAGCAGCCAAGCGACCCGTGGACCAACAGGGAGGACTGAAGCTTTCTTT. It specifies CASSQATRGPTGRTEAFF.

This clonotype was observed at least ten times. The V call is TRBV7-4, the J call TRBJ2-2; the match to TRBD1 covers 9 bases. The V segment lost 5 bases and the J segment 1 base; nucleotides outside the gene matches: 2. From germline, CDR1 is SGHVT and CDR2 SQSDAQ. This CDR3 spans 15 amino acids. The CDR3 DNA sequence: TGTGCCAGCAGCCCGGACAGGGGGAACACCGGGGAGCTGTTTTTT. Its protein is CASSPDRGNTGELFF.

CDR3 sequence reads: CASGGHRDRDYNEQFF. The CDR3 DNA is TGTGCCAGCGGGGGGCACCGGGACAGGGACTACAATGAGCAGTTCTTC. The chain is built from TRBV25-1 and TRBJ2-1; TRBD1 matches 9 bases. The CDR3 is 16 amino acids. Germline V gene lookup returns CDR1 MGHDK and CDR2 SYGVNS. V lost 8 bases to trimming and J lost 3 bases; unmatched junction nucleotides: 11.

The V and J genes are TRBV27 and TRBJ2-1; no clear D gene. CDR1 and CDR2 (germline): MNHEY, SMNVEV (reference sequence). The CDR3 covers 13 residues. V shed 1 base and J shed 8 bases, with 9 bases lying between them. The CDR3 region is CASSLFIQDEQFF. In DNA, the CDR3 is TGTGCCAGCAGTTTATTCATTCAGGATGAGCAGTTCTTC.

Notes on this clonotype: This clone may be a read error of a much larger clone one base away. The chain employs TRBV7-2 and TRBJ2-4; D ambiguous. Germline values: CDR1 SGHTA, CDR2 FQGNSA. The CDR3 has 11 amino acids. V lost 7 bases to trimming and J lost 13 bases, with 14 bases between them. The CDR3 nucleotides read TGTGCCAGCATCACCTTAGGGCCCCAGTACTTC. Its translation: CASITLGPQYF.

Ten or more counts support this clonotype. V is TRBV5-1 and J is TRBJ2-3; D gene unclear. This CDR3 is 14 amino acids long. Per the germline V gene, CDR1 is SGHRS and CDR2 is YFSETQ. The V gene lost 4 bases and the J gene lost 5 bases, with 14 bases spanning the gap. CDR3 sequence: CASSPGGVGDTQYF. The CDR3 DNA follows: TGCGCCAGCAGCCCGGGTGGTGTAGGAGATACGCAGTATTTT.

This clonotype has a count of ten or more. V usage is TRBV15 and J usage is TRBJ2-7; no definite D call. Germline values: CDR1 LNHNV, CDR2 YYDKDF (reference sequence). The CDR3 consists of 12 residues. V gave up 9 bases and J gave up 1 base, with 10 bases separating them. CDR3 nucleotide sequence: TGTGCCACATTGGGCCCTTCCTACGAGCAGTACTTC. Amino acids: CATLGPSYEQYF.

This clonotype was observed many times. Here the CDR3 reads CSASAGTGLYEQYF. The CDR3 DNA reads as TGCAGTGCTAGCGCCGGGACAGGGCTCTACGAGCAGTACTTC. The chain couples TRBV20-1 to TRBJ2-7; TRBD1 matches 9 bases. Germline values: CDR1 DFQATT, CDR2 SNEGSKA (reference sequence). The CDR3 loop spans 14 amino acids. V was clipped by 3 bases and J by 3 bases; unmatched bases: 6.

This clonotype was recorded many times. The chain recombines TRBV20-1 with TRBJ2-4; 15 positions match TRBD2. The V gene's germline CDR1 is DFQATT and CDR2 SNEGSKA (reference sequence). After removal of 3 bases from V and 3 bases from J, the junction contained 9 bases not matched to a gene. The CDR3 spans 18 residues. Written as DNA, the CDR3 is TGCAGTGCTAGGGGAGGACTAGCGGGAGGGCTTGTCAAAAACATTCAGTACTTC. As protein: CSARGGLAGGLVKNIQYF.

This clonotype was seen ten or more times. V usage is TRBV5-6 and J usage is TRBJ2-7, with 8 nucleotides matching TRBD1. Germline V gene lookup returns CDR1 SGHDT and CDR2 YYEEEE. The CDR3 has 14 amino acids. The V gene end was trimmed by 3 bases and the J gene end by 6 bases; junction bases not matched to a gene: 8. The CDR3 loop reads CASSSGGLSLEQYF. The CDR3 bases are TGTGCCAGCAGCTCAGGGGGCCTGAGTCTCGAGCAGTACTTC.

This clonotype was seen many times. This chain uses TRBV20-1 with TRBJ1-5; TRBD1 matches 7 bases. The CDR3 covers 14 residues. Losses at the gene ends were 6 bases for V and 1 base for J; bases not matched to a gene: 6. Per germline, CDR1 DFQATT and CDR2 SNEGSKA (reference sequence). The CDR3 nucleotides are TGCAGTGCACAGACAGGGTCAAGCAATCAGCCCCAGCATTTT. Its translation: CSAQTGSSNQPQHF.

This clonotype has at least ten counts. V gene TRBV15 combines with J gene TRBJ2-1, with TRBD2 matching 12 bases. Germline V gene lookup returns CDR1 LNHNV and CDR2 YYDKDF (reference sequence). This CDR3 region has 18 residues. V lost 5 bases, J lost 4 bases, and 12 bases stayed unmatched. The CDR3 DNA reads as TGTGCCACCAGCCCCCGCGGACTAGCGGGGCGGATTTACAATGAGCAGTTCTTC. This encodes CATSPRGLAGRIYNEQFF.

At least ten counts were recorded for this clonotype. This chain uses TRBV7-3 with TRBJ2-1; D ambiguous. V was trimmed by 8 bases and J by 6 bases, leaving 8 bases between them. Germline lookup yields CDR1 SGHTA and CDR2 FQGTGA. The CDR3 is made up of 11 amino acids. The chain's CDR3 is CASSWGNEQFF. The CDR3 nucleotides are TGTGCCAGCTCCTGGGGCAATGAGCAGTTCTTC. Based on the CDR3 plus reference TRBV7-3 and TRBJ2-1, the full variable domain is GAGVSQTPSNKVTEKGKYVELRCDPISGHTALYWYRQSLGQGPEFLIYFQGTGAADDSGLPNDRFFAVRPEGSVSTLKIQRTERGDSAVYLCASSWGNEQFFGPGTRLTVL.

As concerns this clonotype: A much larger clonotype is one base distant, so this may be a read error. V usage is TRBV9 and J usage is TRBJ2-2; possibly TRBD2 for D (6 bases). The CDR3 runs 16 residues. CDR1 and CDR2 (germline): SGDLS, YYNGEE. The CDR3 nucleotides read TGTGCCAGCAGCGTAGGTATTAGCGGTAACACCGGGGAGATGTTTTTT. Protein: CASSVGISGNTGEMFF.

In its sample, this clonotype was seen many times. V and J are TRBV5-1 and TRBJ1-1; no firm D call. The CDR3 totals 13 residues. In germline, CDR1 is SGHRS, CDR2 YFSETQ. V was trimmed by 5 bases and J by 0 bases, leaving 8 bases between them. DNA of the CDR3: TGCGCCAGCAGAAGGGAGGTGAACACTGAAGCTTTCTTT. It specifies CASRREVNTEAFF.

This clonotype was detected only a few times. The chain carries TRBV7-8 and TRBJ2-1, with 11 bases fitting TRBD2. Germline CDR1 reads SGHVS; CDR2 reads FQNEAQ. CDR3 size: 20 residues. Trimming removed 3 bases from V and 0 bases from J; junction bases left unmatched: 13. For the CDR3, the DNA is TGTGCCAGCAGCTTCCCTCCGGGACTAGCGGATCGTGGCTCCTACAATGAGCAGTTCTTC. It encodes CASSFPPGLADRGSYNEQFF. Full variable domain (rest looked up from reference TRBV7-8 and TRBJ2-1): GAGVSQSPRYKVAKRGQDVALRCDPISGHVSLFWYQQALGQGPEFLTYFQNEAQLDKSGLPSDRFFAERPEGSVSTLKIQRTQQEDSAVYLCASSFPPGLADRGSYNEQFFGPGTRLTVL.

This clonotype was counted a few times. The chain joins TRBV5-1 to TRBJ2-3; 7 bases match TRBD1. Per germline, CDR1 SGHRS and CDR2 YFSETQ. With 0 bases clipped from V and 6 bases from J, the junction kept 16 bases outside the gene matches. The CDR3 has 18 amino acids. For the CDR3, the DNA is TGCGCCAGCAGCTTGGGGCTCCGGGACAGCCTGCTGAGGGATACGCAGTATTTT. This translates into CASSLGLRDSLLRDTQYF.

This clonotype has just a few counts. The V call is TRBV27, the J call TRBJ2-1, with TRBD1 as a possible D gene (6 bases). This CDR3 has 13 residues. Trimming stripped 5 bases from V and 8 bases from J, with 13 bases between. Germline CDR1 and CDR2: MNHEY and SMNVEV (reference sequence). CDR3: CASSRTEFDEQFF. The DNA for the CDR3 is TGTGCCAGCAGTAGGACAGAGTTCGATGAGCAGTTCTTC.

The CDR3 loop is CSVWGTTSNEQFF. CDR3 sequence (DNA): TGCAGCGTTTGGGGGACTACTTCGAATGAGCAGTTCTTC. J is TRBJ2-1 and V is TRBV29-1, with TRBD2 identical over 7 bases. Germline-derived CDR1 and CDR2 are SQVTM and ANQGSEA. The trim removed 5 bases at V and 7 bases at J, leaving 8 bases unmatched. The CDR3 has 13 residues.

In its sample, this clonotype was seen many times. The rearrangement links TRBV7-2 to TRBJ2-5; the D is unclear. Germline V gene sequence: CDR1 SGHTA, CDR2 FQGNSA. Trimming pared 2 bases from V and 5 bases from J, leaving 18 bases between. The CDR3 contains 16 residues. CDR3 sequence (DNA): TGTGCCAGCAGCTTATCGGCAAAACACCCTCCCGAGACCCAGTACTTC. As protein: CASSLSAKHPPETQYF.

The chain recombines TRBV20-1 with TRBJ1-6; possibly TRBD1 for D (6 bases). The germline CDR1 and CDR2 sequences are DFQATT and SNEGSKA (reference sequence). The length of the CDR3 is 17 residues. Trimming stripped 6 bases from V and 0 bases from J, with 18 bases between. CDR3 DNA: TGCAGTGCACCGTTCGGGGGGCGAGGCTCCTATAATTCACCCCTCCACTTT. Residues: CSAPFGGRGSYNSPLHF.

This rearrangement joins TRBV10-3 to TRBJ2-2; D not resolved. V lost 0 bases and J 9 bases, leaving 8 bases between the germline ends. This CDR3 has 13 amino acids. The V gene's germline CDR1 is ENHRY and CDR2 SYGVKD. Here the CDR3 reads CAISESTARELFF. As DNA, the CDR3 is TGTGCCATCAGTGAGTCTACAGCCCGGGAGCTGTTTTTT.

This clonotype was found many times. V usage is TRBV6-5 and J usage is TRBJ2-1; no definite D call. Trimming removed 7 bases from V and 5 bases from J, with 12 bases in between. CDR3 length: 13 amino acids. The germline V gene has CDR1 MNHEY and CDR2 SVGAGI. The CDR3 protein is CASTRSGHNEQFF. The CDR3 DNA reads TGTGCCAGCACAAGATCAGGCCACAATGAGCAGTTCTTC.

This clonotype was recorded many times. The J gene is TRBJ2-6, the V gene TRBV29-1; D unclear. CDR3 length equals 13 residues. Germline lookup yields CDR1 SQVTM and CDR2 ANQGSEA. V lost 2 bases to trimming and J lost 0 bases, with 2 bases between them. Here the CDR3 DNA reads TGCAGCGTTGAAAGCTCTGGGGCCAACGTCCTGACTTTC. It is translated as CSVESSGANVLTF.

This clonotype was counted ten times or more. The chain recombines TRBV6-6 with TRBJ2-7, with D possibly TRBD1 on 5 matching bases. Germline V gene sequence: CDR1 MNHNY, CDR2 SVGAGI (reference sequence). This CDR3 has 15 amino acids. Trimming stripped 6 bases from V and 6 bases from J, with 21 bases between. The CDR3 DNA follows: TGTGCCAGCAGCCCGAACCCAGCAGGGATAGGCGAGCAGTACTTC. Translation: CASSPNPAGIGEQYF.

The chain combines TRBV29-1 with TRBJ2-7, with 12 bases that match TRBD2. The CDR3 covers 14 residues. Germline CDR1 and CDR2: SQVTM and ANQGSEA. V was pared by 7 bases and J by 4 bases, with 8 bases of the junction left unmatched. CDR3 DNA: TGCAGCGCCAACACTAGCGGGAGGCGGTACGAGCAGTACTTC. The encoded protein is CSANTSGRRYEQYF.

The chain recombines TRBV7-8 with TRBJ2-4; D call uncertain. This CDR3 is 16 amino acids long. Germline assignment: CDR1 SGHVS and CDR2 FQNEAQ. Trimming removed 5 bases at V and 0 bases at J, with 14 bases between. CDR3 nucleotides: TGTGCCAGCAGCCACGGAAGGGTTCTAGCCAAAAACATTCAGTACTTC. Residues: CASSHGRVLAKNIQYF.